Presented here are 29 T cell receptor beta chains from one specimen sequenced in a study of identical twins. TCRdb re-called the 5' RACE reads with MiXCR, one entry per CDR3 protein. The table shows about 490,000 distinct CDR3 sequences, with roughly 15% occurring only once. These sequences were also reported in another study, on yellow fever vaccine responses in identical twins.

The source material was CD4+ T cells sorted from blood. The receptors derive from a woman aged 18-30 years in good health.

The chain employs TRBV11-2 and TRBJ2-7; TRBD2 matches at 9 bases. The germline CDR1 and CDR2 sequences are SGHAT and FQNNGV. The CDR3 runs to 18 residues. The J segment lost 2 bases and the V segment lost 0 bases, leaving 11 bases of the junction unmatched. Here the CDR3 DNA reads TGTGCCAGCAGCTTAGAGGGTCCCACTAGCGGGTCGGCCTACGAGCAGTACTTC. This codes for CASSLEGPTSGSAYEQYF.

This clonotype was observed many times. The chain combines TRBV12-3 or TRBV12-4 with TRBJ1-1, with D unclear. Deletions cut 3 bases from V and 4 bases from J, with 6 bases between. CDR3 length: 12 amino acids. CDR3 DNA: TGTGCCAGCAGTTTCGCGGGCACTGAAGCTTTCTTT. Residues: CASSFAGTEAFF.

This clonotype came up a few times. This chain uses TRBV4-2 with TRBJ1-5; no definite D call. Germline CDR1 reads LGHNA; CDR2 reads YNFKEQ. Trimming shortened V by 5 bases and J by 3 bases, and 11 bases separated the two germline ends. The CDR3 runs to 14 residues. In nucleotides, the CDR3 is TGTGCCAGCAGCTCGGACGGGTACAATCAGCCCCAGCATTTT. Protein product: CASSSDGYNQPQHF.

V usage is TRBV3-1 and J usage is TRBJ2-4, with 14 positions matching TRBD2. The junction had 5 bases not matched to a gene; V was cut back by 6 bases and J by 1 base. Germline lookup yields CDR1 LGHDT and CDR2 YNNKEL (reference sequence). This CDR3 is built from 17 residues. Here the CDR3 DNA reads TGTGCCAGCAGGACTAGCGGGAGGGCCAGGGCCAAAAACATTCAGTACTTC. Residues: CASRTSGRARAKNIQYF.

This clonotype turned up a few times. The CDR3 reads CASSLAATWGSTDTQYF. CDR3 nucleotide sequence: TGCGCCAGCAGCTTGGCGGCGACATGGGGGAGCACAGATACGCAGTATTTT. The V and J genes are TRBV5-1 and TRBJ2-3, with D perhaps given as TRBD1 or TRBD2 (5 bases each). The CDR3 has 17 residues. CDR1 SGHRS and CDR2 YFSETQ come from the germline V gene. V was shortened by 0 bases and J by 0 bases, with 14 bases between the two germline ends.

This clonotype turned up a few times. V is TRBV12-3 or TRBV12-4 and J is TRBJ2-5; 8 bases are a match to TRBD1. The V segment lost 1 base and the J segment 2 bases; nucleotides outside the gene matches: 6. The CDR3 is 16 residues long. CDR3 sequence: CASSLGDRTLQETQYF. CDR3 sequence (DNA): TGTGCCAGCAGTTTAGGGGACAGGACCTTACAAGAGACCCAGTACTTC.

This rearrangement joins TRBV11-3 to TRBJ2-7, with 8 bases lining up with TRBD2. The V segment lost 6 bases and the J segment 2 bases; nucleotides outside the gene matches: 6. The germline V gene has CDR1 SGHNT and CDR2 YENEEA. CDR3 length equals 14 residues. The CDR3 here is CASSSTSGTYEQYF. The CDR3 DNA reads as TGTGCCAGCAGTTCCACTAGCGGCACCTACGAGCAGTACTTC. Full variable domain (missing parts from reference TRBV11-3 and TRBJ2-7): EAGVVQSPRYKIIEKKQPVAFWCNPISGHNTLYWYLQNLGQGPELLIRYENEEAVDDSQLPKDRFSAERLKGVDSTLKIQPAELGDSAVYLCASSSTSGTYEQYFGPGTRLTVT.

This clonotype has more than one count but fewer than ten. This chain's CDR3 is CASSLAGGMAAFF. The CDR3 DNA is TGTGCCAGCAGCTTGGCCGGGGGGATGGCGGCTTTCTTT. The V gene is TRBV5-5, the J gene TRBJ1-1, with D possibly being TRBD1 (5 bases). Germline values: CDR1 SGHKS, CDR2 YYEKEE (reference sequence). Trimming removed 0 bases at V and 11 bases at J, with 14 bases between. This CDR3 region has 13 residues.

This chain joins TRBV12-3 or TRBV12-4 and TRBJ2-3; TRBD1 agrees at 10 bases. The CDR3 extends over 18 amino acids. J gave up 6 bases and V 4 bases, and 16 bases lay outside the gene matches. CDR3 bases: TGTGCCAGCAGTTGGACCCAGGGGACAGGGGTCGGATACGATACGCAGTATTTT. Translation: CASSWTQGTGVGYDTQYF.

This clonotype was picked up a small number of times. V and J are TRBV10-3 and TRBJ2-7; 9 bases agree with TRBD1. CDR3 length: 14 residues. Germline trimming cut 3 bases from V and 3 bases from J; bases unmatched to any gene: 3. CDR1 and CDR2 from the germline V gene are ENHRY and SYGVKD. CDR3 sequence reads: CAISDPDRGYEQYF. CDR3 sequence (DNA): TGTGCCATCAGTGACCCGGACAGGGGCTACGAGCAGTACTTC.

This clonotype came up a few times. This chain connects TRBV24-1 to TRBJ2-3; D ambiguous. The CDR3 totals 13 residues. Deletions cut 0 bases from V and 2 bases from J, with 2 bases between. CDR1 is KGHDR and CDR2 is SFDVKD in the germline V gene. CDR3 sequence reads: CATSDLPTDTQYF. CDR3 sequence (DNA): TGTGCCACCAGTGATTTGCCCACAGATACGCAGTATTTT.

The chain carries TRBV7-3 and TRBJ2-7, with 7 bases that match TRBD2. Trimming at V came to 6 bases and at J to 1 base, leaving 12 bases not matched to a gene. Germline CDR1 and CDR2: SGHTA and FQGTGA. The CDR3 covers 16 residues. CDR3 sequence reads: CASSPGSERGSYEQYF. The CDR3 DNA sequence: TGTGCCAGCAGTCCTGGGTCAGAGCGGGGTTCCTACGAGCAGTACTTC.

V is TRBV12-5 and J is TRBJ1-5, with 7 nucleotides matching TRBD1. From germline, CDR1 is LGHNT and CDR2 FRNRAP. The CDR3 loop spans 16 amino acids. The trim removed 2 bases at V and 5 bases at J, leaving 9 bases unmatched. The CDR3 spells CASGLPHRGPDQPQHF. The CDR3, as DNA: TGTGCTAGTGGTTTGCCCCACAGGGGTCCGGATCAGCCCCAGCATTTT.

The genes are TRBV5-1 and TRBJ2-5; D unresolved. Deletions cut 3 bases from V and 1 base from J, with 10 bases between. CDR3 length equals 14 residues. Germline V gives CDR1 SGHRS, CDR2 YFSETQ. The CDR3 DNA is TGCGCCAGCAGCTCCCACAGCAGCCAAGAGACCCAGTACTTC. Translation: CASSSHSSQETQYF. Variable domain in full (rest from reference TRBV5-1 and TRBJ2-5): KAGVTQTPRYLIKTRGQQVTLSCSPISGHRSVSWYQQTPGQGLQFLFEYFSETQRNKGNFPGRFSGRQFSNSRSEMNVSTLELGDSALYLCASSSHSSQETQYFGPGTRLLVL.

The chain links TRBV5-1 to TRBJ2-7, with D perhaps TRBD1 (7 bases). CDR1 is SGHRS and CDR2 is YFSETQ in the germline V gene. The CDR3 runs 13 residues. V was trimmed by 4 bases and J by 5 bases, leaving 13 bases between them. The CDR3 DNA reads as TGCGCCAGCAGCCCTCAGGGGGGTGACGAGCAGTACTTC. The encoded protein is CASSPQGGDEQYF. Using reference TRBV5-1 and TRBJ2-7 for the parts outside the CDR3, the full variable domain is KAGVTQTPRYLIKTRGQQVTLSCSPISGHRSVSWYQQTPGQGLQFLFEYFSETQRNKGNFPGRFSGRQFSNSRSEMNVSTLELGDSALYLCASSPQGGDEQYFGPGTRLTVT.

This clonotype was found many times. The V call is TRBV12-3 or TRBV12-4, the J call TRBJ2-3; D gene ambiguous. Trimming stripped 5 bases from V and 1 base from J, with 7 bases between. The CDR3 loop spans 13 amino acids. The CDR3: CASSLLRTDTQYF. CDR3 nucleotide sequence: TGTGCCAGCAGTCTGCTGCGCACAGATACGCAGTATTTT.

The CDR3 nucleotides read TGCAGCGTTGAGTTGCAGCGGTGGGCCAAAGAGACCCAGTACTTC. Encoded protein: CSVELQRWAKETQYF. The chain uses TRBV29-1 and TRBJ2-5; a possible D gene is TRBD2 (5 bases). V was trimmed by 3 bases and J by 3 bases, leaving 17 bases between them. This CDR3 is 15 amino acids long. Germline V gives CDR1 SQVTM, CDR2 ANQGSEA.

This clonotype was seen a handful of times. This chain joins TRBV2 and TRBJ2-3; 9 positions agree with TRBD1. After removal of 6 bases from V and 4 bases from J, the junction contained 5 bases not matched to a gene. The CDR3 consists of 14 residues. CDR1 SNHLY and CDR2 FYNNEI come from the germline V gene. The DNA of the CDR3 is TGTGCCAGCAGATGGGACAGGGATGCAGATACGCAGTATTTT. Translating gives CASRWDRDADTQYF.

The chain combines TRBV12-3 or TRBV12-4 with TRBJ2-5; tentatively, D is TRBD1 (5 bases). V was clipped by 2 bases and J by 7 bases, with 11 bases between them. The CDR3 runs 13 residues. The CDR3 loop is CASSLKGRVTQYF. DNA for the CDR3: TGTGCCAGCAGTTTAAAAGGCAGGGTGACCCAGTACTTC.

The V call is TRBV2, the J call TRBJ1-6; a weak D match, TRBD1 (5 bases). Trimming took off 7 bases at V and 0 bases at J, with 10 bases between the two ends. The V gene's germline CDR1 is SNHLY and CDR2 FYNNEI. The CDR3 has 15 amino acids. CDR3 in amino acids: CASTGGVSYNSPLHF. Here the CDR3 DNA reads TGTGCCAGCACCGGGGGGGTCTCCTATAATTCACCCCTCCACTTT.

The chain carries TRBV6-6 and TRBJ2-3; a possible D gene is TRBD2 (6 bases). The germline V gene encodes CDR1 MNHNY and CDR2 SVGAGI (reference sequence). V dropped 10 bases and J dropped 4 bases, with 12 bases sitting between them. The CDR3 runs to 12 residues. The CDR3 nucleotides read TGTGCCACCGGGAGAAGGGCAGATACGCAGTATTTT. Amino acid sequence: CATGRRADTQYF.

This clonotype has a count of ten or more. V usage is TRBV7-7 and J usage is TRBJ2-2; 12 positions match TRBD2. Germline trimming cut 5 bases from V and 6 bases from J; bases unmatched to any gene: 7. Germline CDR1 SSHAT, CDR2 FNYEAQ (reference sequence). CDR3 size: 16 residues. DNA for the CDR3: TGTGCCAGCAGCCCTAGCGGGGGGGCATCGTCCGGGGAGCTGTTTTTT. Protein sequence: CASSPSGGASSGELFF.

The J gene is TRBJ1-5, the V gene TRBV21-1; the table's D call of TRBD1 was not tested on the DNA. TRBV21-1 is designated a pseudogene. The CDR3 is 18 amino acids. Here the CDR3 reads CASSFRTGGYWFHQPQHF. In DNA form, the CDR3 reads TGTGCCAGCAGCTTTCGGACAGGGGGCTATTGGTTTCATCAGCCCCAGCATTTT.

This clonotype came up a few times. The chain recombines TRBV7-9 with TRBJ2-1; TRBD2 is a possible D gene (6 bases). Trimming stripped 10 bases from V and 8 bases from J, with 21 bases between. The CDR3 is 14 amino acids. Per the germline V gene, CDR1 is SEHNR and CDR2 is FQNEAQ (reference sequence). The CDR3 spells CATGPGTHGDEQFF. CDR3 coding DNA: TGTGCCACTGGGCCAGGGACTCACGGCGATGAGCAGTTCTTC.

The V and J genes are TRBV20-1 and TRBJ2-2; 11 bases match TRBD2. Per germline, CDR1 DFQATT and CDR2 SNEGSKA (reference sequence). V was pared by 5 bases and J by 8 bases, with 10 bases of the junction left unmatched. The CDR3 spans 15 residues. Written as DNA, the CDR3 is TGCAGTGCTGCCCCGACTAGCGGGGTAGGTGGGGAGCTGTTTTTT. It encodes CSAAPTSGVGGELFF.

This clonotype was seen more than once but under ten times. The chain couples TRBV20-1 to TRBJ2-1, with 8 bases matching TRBD2. CDR1 DFQATT and CDR2 SNEGSKA come from the germline V gene (reference sequence). The CDR3 covers 15 residues. J lost 6 bases, V lost 0 bases, and 7 bases had no gene match. The chain's CDR3 is CSARDIGLAGNEQFF. In nucleotides, the CDR3 is TGCAGTGCTAGAGACATAGGACTAGCCGGCAATGAGCAGTTCTTC.

The V gene is TRBV18, the J gene TRBJ2-3; D could derive from TRBD1 or TRBD2 (5 bases each). V shed 0 bases and J shed 7 bases, with 20 bases lying between them. CDR3 length equals 17 residues. The V gene's germline CDR1 is KGHSH and CDR2 LQKENI. The CDR3 sequence: CASSPPGAGNGIYTQYF. CDR3 bases: TGTGCCAGCTCACCACCCGGGGCAGGGAACGGGATTTATACGCAGTATTTT.

This clonotype was observed at least ten times. A read error may be the cause here, since a much bigger clone is one base away. The chain joins TRBV12-3 or TRBV12-4 to TRBJ2-7; 10 bases agree with TRBD2. The CDR3 is made up of 18 amino acids. CDR3 sequence (DNA): TGTACCAGCAGTTTATACAGACTAGCGGGCACTAACTCCTACGAGCAGTACTTC. It specifies CTSSLYRLAGTNSYEQYF.

The chain has TRBV11-2 and TRBJ1-2, with TRBD1 matching 8 bases. CDR1 and CDR2 from the germline V gene are SGHAT and FQNNGV. There are 13 residues in the CDR3. With V trimmed by 5 bases and J by 7 bases, 6 bases remained unmatched. CDR3 DNA sequence: TGTGCCAGCAGCCCTCGGACAGGGATTGGCTACACCTTC. Amino acid sequence: CASSPRTGIGYTF.